Presented here are 8 T cell receptor beta chains from one specimen sequenced in a study of OX40 agonist ivuxolimab in advanced cancers. Sequenced by immunoSEQ multiplex PCR; TCRdb stores in-frame clones only, minus some. This table holds 70,000 to 95,000 clones, nearly 95% found once. Here the sequenced sample was CD4+ or CD8+ T cells sorted from blood, taken in a trial of the OX40 agonist ivuxolimab. These receptors all stem from an adult with an advanced solid tumor such as melanoma, head and neck, liver or kidney cancer.

The chain recombines TRBV14 with TRBJ2-1; D gene ambiguous. The CDR3 loop spans 13 amino acids. Trimming cost V 0 bases and J 10 bases, with 10 bases left between them. Germline values: CDR1 SGHDN, CDR2 FVKESK. CDR3 residues: CASSQDTRFEQFF. The CDR3 DNA is TGTGCCAGCAGCCAAGATACACGGTTCGAGCAGTTCTTC.

The gene calls are TRBV6-5 and TRBJ2-2, with 9 positions matching TRBD1. The V and J ends lost 3 bases and 3 bases, in that order; junction bases with no gene match: 5. The CDR3 length is 16 residues. Germline V gives CDR1 MNHEY, CDR2 SVGAGI. The CDR3 DNA follows: TGTGCCAGCAGTTATAGTGGACAGGGGCACACCGGGGAGCTGTTTTTT. This codes for CASSYSGQGHTGELFF.

In this sample, this clone turned up a few times. The V and J genes are TRBV7-9 and TRBJ1-1; 7 nucleotides line up with TRBD1. Trimming removed 5 bases from V and 4 bases from J; junction bases left unmatched: 10. This CDR3 comprises 15 residues. In germline, CDR1 is SEHNR, CDR2 FQNEAQ (reference sequence). This CDR3 reads CASSPRQGMSTEAFF. The DNA of the CDR3 is TGTGCCAGCAGCCCTCGACAGGGCATGAGCACTGAAGCTTTCTTT. Filled out from reference TRBV7-9 and TRBJ1-1, the complete variable domain reads DTGVSQNPRHKITKRGQNVTFRCDPISEHNRLYWYRQTLGQGPEFLTYFQNEAQLEKSRLLSDRFSAERPKGSFSTLEIQRTEQGDSAMYLCASSPRQGMSTEAFFGQGTRLTVV.

The V gene is TRBV4-1, the J gene TRBJ2-7, with a weak D call TRBD1 (5 bases). Germline assignment: CDR1 MGHRA and CDR2 YSYEKL. Trimming took 3 bases from V and 1 from J, leaving 7 bases between them. The CDR3 runs 13 residues. CDR3 residues: CASSQTASYEQYF. DNA for the CDR3: TGCGCCAGCAGCCAGACAGCTTCCTACGAGCAGTACTTC.

The genes are TRBV25-1 and TRBJ2-7, with D tentatively TRBD1 or TRBD2 (5 bases each). The V end was cut by 7 bases, the J end by 3 bases, with 16 bases between. Germline V CDR1 and CDR2: MGHDK, SYGVNS. The CDR3 has 14 residues. This CDR3 reads CASTLDGTFYEQYF. The CDR3 DNA sequence: TGTGCCAGCACCCTAGACGGGACCTTCTACGAGCAGTACTTC.

The chain has TRBV27 and TRBJ1-1, with D perhaps TRBD1 (5 bases). The CDR3 covers 13 residues. From germline, CDR1 is MNHEY and CDR2 SMNVEV (reference sequence). Deletions cut 10 bases from V and 1 base from J, with 13 bases between. The CDR3: CATRGTANTEAFF. CDR3 nucleotides: TGTGCCACCAGAGGGACGGCGAACACTGAAGCTTTCTTT.

This chain's CDR3 is CASRVAENTEAFF. In DNA form, the CDR3 reads TGTGCCAGCAGAGTTGCAGAAAACACTGAAGCTTTCTTT. The V call is TRBV9, the J call TRBJ1-1, with D unresolved. The CDR3 runs 13 residues. V lost 5 bases, J lost 2 bases, and 10 bases lay in between. CDR1 and CDR2 from the germline V gene are SGDLS and YYNGEE.

The chain joins TRBV19 to TRBJ2-1; TRBD2 matches at 8 bases. The CDR3 contains 17 residues. In germline, CDR1 is LNHDA, CDR2 SQIVND (reference sequence). The V and J ends lost 3 bases and 5 bases, in that order; junction bases with no gene match: 12. Here the CDR3 reads CASSILHGGVGDNEQFF. CDR3 in DNA: TGTGCCAGTAGTATCCTACACGGGGGGGTTGGTGACAATGAGCAGTTCTTC.